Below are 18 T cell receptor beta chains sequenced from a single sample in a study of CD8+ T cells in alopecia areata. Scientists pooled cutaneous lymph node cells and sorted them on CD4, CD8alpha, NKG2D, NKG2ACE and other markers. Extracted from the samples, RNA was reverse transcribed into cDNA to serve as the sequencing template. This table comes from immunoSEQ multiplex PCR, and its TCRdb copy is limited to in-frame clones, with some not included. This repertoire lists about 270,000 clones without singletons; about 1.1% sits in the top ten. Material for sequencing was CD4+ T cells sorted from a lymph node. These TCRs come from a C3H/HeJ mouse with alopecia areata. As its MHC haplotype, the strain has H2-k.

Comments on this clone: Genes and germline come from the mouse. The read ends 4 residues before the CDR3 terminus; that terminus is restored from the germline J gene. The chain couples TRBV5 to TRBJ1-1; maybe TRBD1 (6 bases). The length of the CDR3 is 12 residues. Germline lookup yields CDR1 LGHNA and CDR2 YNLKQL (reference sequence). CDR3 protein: CASSPGQEEVFF. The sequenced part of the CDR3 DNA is TGTGCCAGCAGCCCGGGACAAGAA.

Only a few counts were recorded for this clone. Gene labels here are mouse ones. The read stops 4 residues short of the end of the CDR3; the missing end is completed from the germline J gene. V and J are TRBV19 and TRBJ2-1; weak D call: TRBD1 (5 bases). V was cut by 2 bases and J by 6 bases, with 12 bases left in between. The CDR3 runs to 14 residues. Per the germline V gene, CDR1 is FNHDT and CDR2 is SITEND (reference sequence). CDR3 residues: CASSIGRVGAEQFF. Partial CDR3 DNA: TGTGCCAGCAGTATTGGCAGGGTGGGTGCT.

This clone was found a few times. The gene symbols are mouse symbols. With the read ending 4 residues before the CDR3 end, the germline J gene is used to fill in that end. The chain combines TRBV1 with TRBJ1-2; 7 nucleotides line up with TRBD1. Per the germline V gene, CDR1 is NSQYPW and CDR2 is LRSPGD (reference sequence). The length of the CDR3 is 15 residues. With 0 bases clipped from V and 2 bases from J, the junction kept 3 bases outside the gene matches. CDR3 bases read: TGCACCTGCAGTGCAGATCCCAGGGGGAACTCC. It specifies CTCSADPRGNS. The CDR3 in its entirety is CTCSADPRGNSDYTF.

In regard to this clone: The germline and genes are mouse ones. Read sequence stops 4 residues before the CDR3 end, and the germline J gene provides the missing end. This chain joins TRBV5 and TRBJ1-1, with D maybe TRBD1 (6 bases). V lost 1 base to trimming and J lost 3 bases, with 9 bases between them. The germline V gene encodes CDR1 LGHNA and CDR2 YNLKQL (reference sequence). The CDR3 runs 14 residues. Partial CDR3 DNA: TGTGCCAGCAGCCAAGGGGACACCCACACA. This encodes CASSQGDTHT. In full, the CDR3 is CASSQGDTHTEVFF.

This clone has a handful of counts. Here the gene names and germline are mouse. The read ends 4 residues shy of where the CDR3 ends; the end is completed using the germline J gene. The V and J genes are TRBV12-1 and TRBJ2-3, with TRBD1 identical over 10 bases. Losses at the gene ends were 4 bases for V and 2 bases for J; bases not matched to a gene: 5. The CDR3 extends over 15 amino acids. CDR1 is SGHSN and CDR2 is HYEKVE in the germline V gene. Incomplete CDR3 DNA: TGTGCCAGCTCCCAGACAGGGGGCGATGCAGAA. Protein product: CASSQTGGDAE. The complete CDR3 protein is CASSQTGGDAETLYF.

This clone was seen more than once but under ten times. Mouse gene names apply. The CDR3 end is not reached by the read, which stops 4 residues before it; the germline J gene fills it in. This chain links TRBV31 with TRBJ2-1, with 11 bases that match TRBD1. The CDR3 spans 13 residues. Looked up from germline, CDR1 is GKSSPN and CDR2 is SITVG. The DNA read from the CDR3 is TGTGCCTGGAGCGGACAGGGGGCGCCT. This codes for CAWSGQGAP. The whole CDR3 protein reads CAWSGQGAPEQFF.

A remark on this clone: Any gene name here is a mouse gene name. The CDR3 region is CTCSEGQGKNSPLYF. Incomplete CDR3 DNA: TGCACCTGCAGTGAGGGACAGGGGAAGAATTCGCCC. The chain uses TRBV1 and TRBJ1-6, with 10 bases that match TRBD1. The CDR3 goes on 3 residues after the read ends, and that part is filled in from the germline J gene. TRBJ1-6 is flagged as an ORF with uncertain function. Per germline, CDR1 NSQYPW and CDR2 LRSPGD (reference sequence). J gave up 7 bases and V 4 bases, and 4 bases lay outside the gene matches. The CDR3 is 15 amino acids.

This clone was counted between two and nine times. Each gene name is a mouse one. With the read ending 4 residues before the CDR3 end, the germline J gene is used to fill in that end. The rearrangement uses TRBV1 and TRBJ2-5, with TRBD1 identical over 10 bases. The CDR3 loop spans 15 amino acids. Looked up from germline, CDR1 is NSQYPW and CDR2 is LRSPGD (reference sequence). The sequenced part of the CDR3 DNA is TGCACCTGCAGTGCGACGACAGGGGGCAGGGAC. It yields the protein CTCSATTGGRD. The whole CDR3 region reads CTCSATTGGRDTQYF.

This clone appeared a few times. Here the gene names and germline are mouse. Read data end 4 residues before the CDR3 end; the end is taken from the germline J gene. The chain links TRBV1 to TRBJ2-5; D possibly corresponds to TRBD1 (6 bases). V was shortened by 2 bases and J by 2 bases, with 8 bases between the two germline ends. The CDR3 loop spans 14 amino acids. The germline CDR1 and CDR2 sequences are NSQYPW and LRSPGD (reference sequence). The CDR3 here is CTCSAQGTQDTQYF. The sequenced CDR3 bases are TGCACCTGCAGTGCACAGGGGACCCAAGAC.

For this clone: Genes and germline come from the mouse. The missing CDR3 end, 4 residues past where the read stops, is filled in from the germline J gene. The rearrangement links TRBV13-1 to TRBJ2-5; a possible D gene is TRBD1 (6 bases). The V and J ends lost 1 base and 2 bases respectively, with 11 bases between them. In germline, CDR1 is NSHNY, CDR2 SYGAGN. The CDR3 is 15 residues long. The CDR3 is CASSDLRTAQDTQYF. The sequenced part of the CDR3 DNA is TGTGCCAGCAGTGATCTTCGGACAGCCCAAGAC.

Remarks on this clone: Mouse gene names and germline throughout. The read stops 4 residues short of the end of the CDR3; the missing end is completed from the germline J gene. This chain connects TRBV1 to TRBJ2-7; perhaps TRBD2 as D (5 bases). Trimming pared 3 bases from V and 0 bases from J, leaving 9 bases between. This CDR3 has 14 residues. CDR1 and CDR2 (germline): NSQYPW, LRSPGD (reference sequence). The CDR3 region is CTCSAAGYSYEQYF. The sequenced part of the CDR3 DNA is TGCACCTGCAGTGCTGCTGGGTACTCCTAT.

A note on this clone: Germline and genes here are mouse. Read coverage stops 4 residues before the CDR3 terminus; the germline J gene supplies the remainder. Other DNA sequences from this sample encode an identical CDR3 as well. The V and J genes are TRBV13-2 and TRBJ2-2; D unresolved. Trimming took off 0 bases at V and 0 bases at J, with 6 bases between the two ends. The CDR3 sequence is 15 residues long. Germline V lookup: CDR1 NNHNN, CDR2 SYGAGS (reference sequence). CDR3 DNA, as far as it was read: TGTGCCAGCGGTGATGGGGGTGCAAACACCGGG. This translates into CASGDGGANTG. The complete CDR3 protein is CASGDGGANTGQLYF.

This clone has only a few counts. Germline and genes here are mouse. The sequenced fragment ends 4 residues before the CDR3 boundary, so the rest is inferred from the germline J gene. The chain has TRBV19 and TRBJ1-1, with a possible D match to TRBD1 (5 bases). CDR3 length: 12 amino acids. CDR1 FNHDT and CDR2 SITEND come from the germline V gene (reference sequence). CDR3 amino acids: CASSMVGAEVFF. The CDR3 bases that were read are TGTGCCAGCAGTATGGTAGGGGCA.

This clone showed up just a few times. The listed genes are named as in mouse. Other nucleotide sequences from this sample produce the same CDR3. The CDR3 sequence: CASSLATTNSDYTF. CDR3 DNA, as far as it was read: TGTGCCAGCTCTCTCGCCACAACAAACTCC. This chain uses TRBV12-1 with TRBJ1-2; no reliable D call. The CDR3 end falls 4 residues outside the read, so it is completed with the germline J gene. Germline CDR1 reads SGHSN; CDR2 reads HYEKVE. V gave up 0 bases and J gave up 0 bases, with 7 bases separating them. CDR3 length: 14 amino acids.

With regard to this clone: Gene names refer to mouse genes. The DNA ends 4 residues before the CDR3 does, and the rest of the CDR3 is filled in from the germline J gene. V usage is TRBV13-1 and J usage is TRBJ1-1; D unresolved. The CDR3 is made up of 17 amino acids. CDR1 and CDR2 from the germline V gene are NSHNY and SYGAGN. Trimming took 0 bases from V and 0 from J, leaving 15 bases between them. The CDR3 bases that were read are TGTGCCAGCAGTGATGTAGGGTCGCGACATACAAACACA. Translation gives CASSDVGSRHTNT. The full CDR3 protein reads CASSDVGSRHTNTEVFF.

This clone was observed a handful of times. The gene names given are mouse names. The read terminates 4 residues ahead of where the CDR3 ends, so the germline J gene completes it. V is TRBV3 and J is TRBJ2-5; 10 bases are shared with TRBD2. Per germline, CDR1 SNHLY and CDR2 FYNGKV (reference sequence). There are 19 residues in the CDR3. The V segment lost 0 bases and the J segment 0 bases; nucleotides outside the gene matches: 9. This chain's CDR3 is CASSLARLGGPLNQDTQYF. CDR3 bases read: TGTGCCAGCAGCTTAGCGCGACTGGGGGGCCCACTTAACCAAGAC. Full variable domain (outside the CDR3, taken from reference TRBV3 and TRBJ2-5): GPKVLQIPSHQIIDMGQMVTLNCDPVSNHLYFYWYKQILGQQMEFLVNFYNGKVMEKSKLFKDQFSVERPDGSYFTLKIQPTALEDSAVYFCASSLARLGGPLNQDTQYFGPGTRLLVL.

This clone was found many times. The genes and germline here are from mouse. The CDR3 is CASSTNRNSPLYF. The CDR3 bases that were read are TGTGCCAGCAGTACCAACAGGAATTCGCCC. The V gene is TRBV19, the J gene TRBJ1-6, with D perhaps TRBD1 (5 bases). The CDR3 end is not reached by the read, which stops 3 residues before it; the germline J gene fills it in. TRBJ1-6 is an ORF, and what it does is uncertain. Between the trimmed V and J ends, which lost 3 bases and 7 bases, there was a span of 8 bases. The CDR3 is 13 amino acids. In germline, CDR1 is FNHDT, CDR2 SITEND (reference sequence).

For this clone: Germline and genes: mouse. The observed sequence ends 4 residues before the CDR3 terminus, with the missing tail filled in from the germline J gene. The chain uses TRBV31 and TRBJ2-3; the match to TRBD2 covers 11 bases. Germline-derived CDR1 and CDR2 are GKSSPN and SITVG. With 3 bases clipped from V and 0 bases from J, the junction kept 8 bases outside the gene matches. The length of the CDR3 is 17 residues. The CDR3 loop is CAWSSGTGGPSAETLYF. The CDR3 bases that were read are TGTGCCTGGAGCTCCGGGACTGGGGGCCCTAGTGCAGAA.